This T cell receptor beta chain was recorded in a study of T cells in Graves' hyperthyroidism and ophthalmopathy. Across the whole study: Any treatment followed the collection of peripheral blood at initial diagnosis.

Comment on this clonotype: Its antigen is unidentified.

This CDR3 region has 14 residues. V lost 0 bases, J lost 8 bases, and 13 bases lay in between. The germline V gene encodes CDR1 ENHRY and CDR2 SYGVKD. Overall study results and limits: Ophthalmopathy onset followed model prediction by a median around six months. Most thyroid-expanded clonotypes above 0.001 were also found in blood.

Amplification yielded TCR beta CDR3 regions, with RNA transcripts as the source. HTBI primers drove first-round RT-PCR of the TCR CDR3. A single record per CDR3 protein comes from TCRdb applying MiXCR to the multiplex PCR reads. The sample gives roughly 840,000 distinct CDR3 sequences, around 39% of which show up once; approximately 8.7% is in the top ten. The chain carries TRBV10-3 and TRBJ1-2; D unclear. The source of this sequence is a man aged 18 to 29 with Graves' hyperthyroidism. Source material: blood. As DNA, the CDR3 is TGTGCCATCAGTGAGTCAAGGACGACGCGCGGCTACACCTTC. It is translated as CAISESRTTRGYTF.